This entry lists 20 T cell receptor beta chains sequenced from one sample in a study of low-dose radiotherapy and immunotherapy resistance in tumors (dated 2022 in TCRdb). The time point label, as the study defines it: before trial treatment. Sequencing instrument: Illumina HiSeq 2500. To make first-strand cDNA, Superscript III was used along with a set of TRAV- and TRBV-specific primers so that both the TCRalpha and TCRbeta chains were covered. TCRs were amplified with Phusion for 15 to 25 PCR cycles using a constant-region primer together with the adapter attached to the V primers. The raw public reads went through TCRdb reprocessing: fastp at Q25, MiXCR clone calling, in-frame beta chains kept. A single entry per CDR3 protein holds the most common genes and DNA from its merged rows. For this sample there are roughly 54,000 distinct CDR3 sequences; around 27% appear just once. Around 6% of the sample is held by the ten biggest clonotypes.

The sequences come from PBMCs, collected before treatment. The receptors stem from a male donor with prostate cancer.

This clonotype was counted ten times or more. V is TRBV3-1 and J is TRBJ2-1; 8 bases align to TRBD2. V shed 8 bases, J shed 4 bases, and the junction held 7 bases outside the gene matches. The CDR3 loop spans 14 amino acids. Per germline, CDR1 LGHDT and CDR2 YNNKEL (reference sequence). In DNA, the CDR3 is TGTGCCAGCTTATTAGCGGGAAGGTACAATGAGCAGTTCTTC. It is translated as CASLLAGRYNEQFF.

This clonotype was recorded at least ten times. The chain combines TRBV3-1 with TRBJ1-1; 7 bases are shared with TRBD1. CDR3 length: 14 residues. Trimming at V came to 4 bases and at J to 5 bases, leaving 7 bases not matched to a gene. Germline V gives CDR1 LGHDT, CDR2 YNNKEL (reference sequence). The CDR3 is CASSRDSGGTEAFF. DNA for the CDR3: TGTGCCAGCAGCCGAGACTCAGGGGGTACTGAAGCTTTCTTT.

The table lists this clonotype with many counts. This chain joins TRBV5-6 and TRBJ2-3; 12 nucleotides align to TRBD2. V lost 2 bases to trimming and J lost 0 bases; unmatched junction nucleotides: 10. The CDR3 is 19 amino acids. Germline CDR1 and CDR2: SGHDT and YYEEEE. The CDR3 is CASSLDRTSGVSSTDTQYF. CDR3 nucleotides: TGTGCCAGCAGCTTAGACCGGACTAGCGGGGTATCTAGCACAGATACGCAGTATTTT.

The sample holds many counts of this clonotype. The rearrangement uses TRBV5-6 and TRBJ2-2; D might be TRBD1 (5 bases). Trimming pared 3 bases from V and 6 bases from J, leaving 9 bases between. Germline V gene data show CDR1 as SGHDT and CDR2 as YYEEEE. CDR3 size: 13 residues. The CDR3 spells CASSSTGPGELFF. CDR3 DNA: TGTGCCAGCAGCTCTACAGGTCCCGGGGAGCTGTTTTTT.

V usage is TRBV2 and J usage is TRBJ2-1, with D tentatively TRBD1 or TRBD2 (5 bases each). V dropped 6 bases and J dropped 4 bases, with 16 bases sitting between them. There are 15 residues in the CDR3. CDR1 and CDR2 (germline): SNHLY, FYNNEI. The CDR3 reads CASSETGTPYNEQFF. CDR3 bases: TGTGCCAGCAGCGAAACCGGGACCCCGTACAATGAGCAGTTCTTC.

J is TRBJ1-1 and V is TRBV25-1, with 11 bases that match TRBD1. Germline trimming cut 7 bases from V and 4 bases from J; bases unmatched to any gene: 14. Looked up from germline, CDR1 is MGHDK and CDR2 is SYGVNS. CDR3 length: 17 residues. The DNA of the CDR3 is TGTGCCAGCAAACAAACCGGGACAGGGGGAGTGGGCACTGAAGCTTTCTTT. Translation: CASKQTGTGGVGTEAFF.

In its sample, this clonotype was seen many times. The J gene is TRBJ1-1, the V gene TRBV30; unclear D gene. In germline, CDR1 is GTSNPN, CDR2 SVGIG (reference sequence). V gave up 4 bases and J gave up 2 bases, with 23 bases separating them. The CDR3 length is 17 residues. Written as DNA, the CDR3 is TGTGCCTGGAAGGGCCCATCCGAGGCAGGTCCTAACACTGAAGCTTTCTTT. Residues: CAWKGPSEAGPNTEAFF.

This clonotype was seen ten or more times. The CDR3 spells CASGNAGDLNTEAFF. The CDR3 region has the DNA TGCGCCAGCGGCAACGCCGGGGACCTGAACACTGAAGCTTTCTTT. This chain joins TRBV5-1 and TRBJ1-1, with D maybe TRBD1 (5 bases). Trimming stripped 7 bases from V and 0 bases from J, with 16 bases between. In germline, CDR1 is SGHRS, CDR2 YFSETQ. The CDR3 is 15 residues long.

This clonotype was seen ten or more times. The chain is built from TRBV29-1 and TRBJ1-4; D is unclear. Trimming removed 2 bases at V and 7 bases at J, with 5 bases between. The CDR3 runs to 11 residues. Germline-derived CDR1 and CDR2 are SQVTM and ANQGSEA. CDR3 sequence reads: CSVESSEKLFF. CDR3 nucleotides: TGCAGCGTTGAAAGCAGTGAAAAACTGTTTTTT.

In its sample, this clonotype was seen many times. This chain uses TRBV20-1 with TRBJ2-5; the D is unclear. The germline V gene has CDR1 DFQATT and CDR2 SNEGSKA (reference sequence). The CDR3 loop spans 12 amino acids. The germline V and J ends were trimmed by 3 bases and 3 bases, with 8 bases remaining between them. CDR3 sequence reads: CSASPSEETQYF. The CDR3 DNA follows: TGCAGTGCTAGCCCCTCCGAAGAGACCCAGTACTTC.

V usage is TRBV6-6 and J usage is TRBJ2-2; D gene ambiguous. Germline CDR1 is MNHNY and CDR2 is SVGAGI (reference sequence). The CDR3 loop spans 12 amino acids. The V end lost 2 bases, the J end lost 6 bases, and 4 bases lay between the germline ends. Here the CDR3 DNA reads TGTGCCAGCAGTTACGGGCCCGGGGAGCTGTTTTTT. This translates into CASSYGPGELFF.

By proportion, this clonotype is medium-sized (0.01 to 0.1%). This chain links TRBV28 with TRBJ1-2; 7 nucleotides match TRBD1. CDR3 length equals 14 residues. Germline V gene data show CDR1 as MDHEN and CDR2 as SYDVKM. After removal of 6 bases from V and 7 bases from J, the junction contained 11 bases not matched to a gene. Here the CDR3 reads CASRIQGRESGYTF. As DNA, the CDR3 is TGTGCCAGCAGGATACAGGGGCGGGAGTCTGGCTACACCTTC.

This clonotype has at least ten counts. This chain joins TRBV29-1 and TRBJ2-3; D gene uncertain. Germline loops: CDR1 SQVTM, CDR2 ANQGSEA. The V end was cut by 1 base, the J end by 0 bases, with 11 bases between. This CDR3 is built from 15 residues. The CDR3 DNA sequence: TGCAGCGTTGAAGGCAGGACCCTAAGCACAGATACGCAGTATTTT. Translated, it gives CSVEGRTLSTDTQYF.

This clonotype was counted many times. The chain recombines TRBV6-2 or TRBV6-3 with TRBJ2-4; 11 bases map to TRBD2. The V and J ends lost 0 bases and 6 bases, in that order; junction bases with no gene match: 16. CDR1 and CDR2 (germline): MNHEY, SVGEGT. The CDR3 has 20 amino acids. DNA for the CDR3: TGTGCCAGCAGTTACTCCTCTGGACTAGCGGGTGCCCGCGAGGGAAACATTCAGTACTTC. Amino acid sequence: CASSYSSGLAGAREGNIQYF.

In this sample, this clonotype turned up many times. CDR3 bases: TGTGCCAGCCATTCCAGGGCAGGGAATTTAGGGATGTATGAGCAGTTCTTC. It yields the protein CASHSRAGNLGMYEQFF. This chain joins TRBV2 and TRBJ2-1, with a tentative D call TRBD1 (5 bases). V lost 8 bases, J lost 8 bases, and 28 bases lay in between. Per germline, CDR1 SNHLY and CDR2 FYNNEI. CDR3 length equals 17 residues.

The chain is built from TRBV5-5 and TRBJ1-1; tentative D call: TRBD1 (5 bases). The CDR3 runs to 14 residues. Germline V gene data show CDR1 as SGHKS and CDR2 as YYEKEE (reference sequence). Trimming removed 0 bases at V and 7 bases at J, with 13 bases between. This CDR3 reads CASSLDGGSGEAFF. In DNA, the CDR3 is TGTGCCAGCAGCTTGGACGGGGGGTCCGGTGAAGCTTTCTTT.

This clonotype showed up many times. Here the CDR3 DNA reads TGTGCCAGCAGTGAGACACAGAGGGGTGGCTACACCTTC. Translated, it gives CASSETQRGGYTF. The chain combines TRBV25-1 with TRBJ1-2; maybe TRBD1 (5 bases). The V gene's germline CDR1 is MGHDK and CDR2 SYGVNS. This CDR3 comprises 13 residues. The V and J ends lost 3 bases and 7 bases respectively, with 12 bases between them.

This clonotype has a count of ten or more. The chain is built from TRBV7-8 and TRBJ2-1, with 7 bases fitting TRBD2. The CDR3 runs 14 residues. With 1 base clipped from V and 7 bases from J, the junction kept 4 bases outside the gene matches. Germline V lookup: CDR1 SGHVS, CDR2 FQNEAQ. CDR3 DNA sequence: TGTGCCAGCAGCTTAGGCGGGAGATCTAATGAGCAGTTCTTC. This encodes CASSLGGRSNEQFF.

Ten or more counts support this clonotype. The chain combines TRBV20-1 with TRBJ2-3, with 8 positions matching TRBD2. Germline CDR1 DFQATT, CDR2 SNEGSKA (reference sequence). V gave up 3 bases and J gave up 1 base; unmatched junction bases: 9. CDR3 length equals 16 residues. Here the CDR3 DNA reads TGCAGTGCTAGGAGGTCTGCGGGAGGAGGCACAGATACGCAGTATTTT. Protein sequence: CSARRSAGGGTDTQYF.

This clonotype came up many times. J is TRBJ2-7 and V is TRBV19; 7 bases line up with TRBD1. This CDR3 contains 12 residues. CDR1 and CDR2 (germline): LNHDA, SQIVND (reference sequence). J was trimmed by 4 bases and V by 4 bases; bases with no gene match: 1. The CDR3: CASSNRGYEQYF. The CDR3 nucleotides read TGTGCCAGTAGTAACAGGGGTTACGAGCAGTACTTC.